Listed here are 25 T cell receptor beta chains from one sample, sequenced in a study of blood T cell repertoires in COVID-19. Data came from immunoSEQ multiplex PCR; TCRdb stores just in-frame clones and leaves some out. The repertoire holds about 110,000 clones, approximately 62% seen once, with roughly 6% in the top ten. Material: peripheral blood. Receptors originate from a man of 80 years or more with acute or convalescent COVID-19.

This clone was recorded at least ten times. The V gene is TRBV30, the J gene TRBJ2-1; TRBD2 matches at 9 bases. Germline lookup yields CDR1 GTSNPN and CDR2 SVGIG (reference sequence). The CDR3 totals 14 residues. Trimming removed 4 bases from V and 8 bases from J; junction bases left unmatched: 9. The DNA of the CDR3 is TGTGCCTGGAAGAGGCGGGAGGGGGTGGATGAGCAGTTCTTC. This gives the protein CAWKRREGVDEQFF.

This chain joins TRBV6-5 and TRBJ2-7; 8 bases line up with TRBD2. The CDR3 extends over 15 amino acids. The trim removed 6 bases at V and 7 bases at J, leaving 14 bases unmatched. Per germline, CDR1 MNHEY and CDR2 SVGAGI. The CDR3 here is CASRREDSGVGEQYF. The DNA of the CDR3 is TGTGCCAGCAGACGGGAAGATAGCGGGGTGGGTGAGCAGTACTTC.

V and J are TRBV10-1 and TRBJ2-7, with 10 bases that match TRBD1. J was trimmed by 6 bases and V by 6 bases; bases with no gene match: 14. The CDR3 totals 16 residues. Looked up from germline, CDR1 is WNHNN and CDR2 is SYGVQD (reference sequence). CDR3 sequence: CASSYYRDRGFGEQYF. CDR3 coding DNA: TGCGCCAGCAGCTACTACCGGGACAGGGGATTCGGCGAGCAGTACTTC.

The genes are TRBV2 and TRBJ2-3; 8 bases are shared with TRBD2. CDR1 SNHLY and CDR2 FYNNEI come from the germline V gene. J lost 2 bases, V lost 4 bases, and 5 bases had no gene match. The CDR3 totals 15 residues. CDR3 in amino acids: CASSGKTSATDTQYF. Here the CDR3 DNA reads TGTGCCAGCAGTGGTAAGACTAGCGCCACAGATACGCAGTATTTT. Looking up the rest from reference TRBV2 and TRBJ2-3 gives the full variable domain: EPEVTQTPSHQVTQMGQEVILRCVPISNHLYFYWYRQILGQKVEFLVSFYNNEISEKSEIFDDQFSVERPDGSNFTLKIRSTKLEDSAMYFCASSGKTSATDTQYFGPGTRLTVL.

In DNA form, the CDR3 reads TGTGCCAGCAGCCAGAGCGGGAGGACCGACACCGGGGAGCTGTTTTTT. This sequence encodes CASSQSGRTDTGELFF. The chain uses TRBV3-1 (or the pseudogene TRBV3-2) and TRBJ2-2; TRBD2 matches 9 bases. The CDR3 spans 16 residues. Germline CDR1 reads LGHDT; CDR2 reads YNNKEL (reference sequence). V trimming: 3 bases; J trimming: 3 bases; junction bases outside the gene matches: 5.

This clone was detected only a few times. The V call is TRBV19, the J call TRBJ1-5, with D tentatively TRBD1 (6 bases). The V gene's germline CDR1 is LNHDA and CDR2 SQIVND (reference sequence). The CDR3 loop spans 16 amino acids. Trimming shortened V by 6 bases and J by 1 base, and 16 bases separated the two germline ends. CDR3 protein: CASSPPGQMSNQPQHF. CDR3 sequence (DNA): TGTGCCAGTAGCCCACCGGGACAAATGAGCAATCAGCCCCAGCATTTT.

Only one count was recorded for this clone. J is TRBJ2-7 and V is TRBV5-4; 7 bases line up with TRBD2. V shed 3 bases, J shed 7 bases, and the junction held 7 bases outside the gene matches. From germline, CDR1 is SGHNT and CDR2 YYREEE (reference sequence). This CDR3 has 13 residues. CDR3 DNA: TGTGCCAGCAGCTGGGAGGGAGTAAGGGAGCAGTACTTC. This gives the protein CASSWEGVREQYF.

CDR3 nucleotide sequence: TGTGCCAGCAGCTCCTCAGGGGCCTACGAGCAGTACTTC. It yields the protein CASSSSGAYEQYF. The genes are TRBV11-2 and TRBJ2-7; maybe TRBD1 (6 bases). Germline V lookup: CDR1 SGHAT, CDR2 FQNNGV. The V and J ends lost 4 bases and 2 bases respectively, with 9 bases between them. The CDR3 contains 13 residues.

This clone was seen a single time. This chain links TRBV5-6 with TRBJ2-4; TRBD2 matches at 7 bases. CDR3 length: 16 amino acids. CDR1 and CDR2 (germline): SGHDT, YYEEEE. J was trimmed by 6 bases and V by 2 bases; bases with no gene match: 11. CDR3 coding DNA: TGTGCCAGCAGCTTCAGATCTCGGGAGGCAGGAAACATTCAGTACTTC. Protein product: CASSFRSREAGNIQYF.

CDR3 nucleotides: TGTGCCAGCAGCTTAAGCGGGAGCTTTACCGGGGAGCTGTTTTTT. Translating gives CASSLSGSFTGELFF. The chain couples TRBV7-2 to TRBJ2-2; 8 positions match TRBD2. V lost 2 bases to trimming and J lost 5 bases; unmatched junction nucleotides: 4. Germline V CDR1 and CDR2: SGHTA, FQGNSA. CDR3 length: 15 residues.

The table lists this clone with a few counts. The chain combines TRBV12-5 with TRBJ1-1; 7 nucleotides agree with TRBD1. The junction had 7 bases not matched to a gene; V was cut back by 7 bases and J by 2 bases. The CDR3 is made up of 14 amino acids. Germline CDR1 reads LGHNT; CDR2 reads FRNRAP. CDR3 DNA: TGTGCTAGTGCCGAGGGGGCGGTAAACACTGAAGCTTTCTTT. Protein product: CASAEGAVNTEAFF.

The chain uses TRBV5-6 and TRBJ1-4; 12 positions match TRBD1. Looked up from germline, CDR1 is SGHDT and CDR2 is YYEEEE. V shed 5 bases and J 8 bases; nucleotides not matched to a gene: 7. There are 15 residues in the CDR3. The CDR3 spells CASSFGTGGREKLFF. For the CDR3, the DNA is TGTGCCAGCAGTTTCGGGACAGGGGGCAGAGAAAAACTGTTTTTT. The full variable domain, rest sourced from reference TRBV5-6 and TRBJ1-4, is DAGVTQSPTHLIKTRGQQVTLRCSPKSGHDTVSWYQQALGQGPQFIFQYYEEEERQRGNFPDRFSGHQFPNYSSELNVNALLLGDSALYLCASSFGTGGREKLFFGSGTQLSVL.

CDR3 in amino acids: CAGASGGSYEQYF. CDR3 sequence (DNA): TGTGCGGGGGCGAGCGGGGGCTCCTACGAGCAGTACTTC. The rearrangement uses TRBV7-2 and TRBJ2-7, with TRBD2 matching 8 bases. The CDR3 spans 13 residues. Germline CDR1 SGHTA, CDR2 FQGNSA.

The V and J genes are TRBV5-5 and TRBJ1-1; D may be TRBD1 (6 bases). Germline V CDR1 and CDR2: SGHKS, YYEKEE (reference sequence). The CDR3 totals 14 residues. V shed 4 bases and J shed 2 bases, with 12 bases lying between them. CDR3 sequence reads: CASSLGQHNTEAFF. The CDR3 DNA sequence: TGTGCCAGCAGCCTCGGACAGCATAACACTGAAGCTTTCTTT.

V gene TRBV19 combines with J gene TRBJ1-5; 7 bases map to TRBD1. Per germline, CDR1 LNHDA and CDR2 SQIVND (reference sequence). This CDR3 is 16 amino acids long. The V gene end was trimmed by 5 bases and the J gene end by 6 bases; junction bases not matched to a gene: 13. In DNA form, the CDR3 reads TGTGCCAGTAGTCCGACCGGACAGGTCGAGGGTCAGCCCCAGCATTTT. Amino acids: CASSPTGQVEGQPQHF.

The V gene is TRBV3-1 (or the pseudogene TRBV3-2), the J gene TRBJ2-5, with 7 bases identical to TRBD2. Germline V CDR1 and CDR2: LGHDT, YNNKEL (reference sequence). CDR3 length: 14 amino acids. V lost 3 bases, J lost 7 bases, and 8 bases stayed unmatched. For the CDR3, the DNA is TGTGCCAGCAGCCAGGGAGGGCAGGGCGGGACCCAGTACTTC. Its protein product is CASSQGGQGGTQYF.

The rearrangement links TRBV5-4 to TRBJ2-1; tentatively, D is TRBD2 (6 bases). Trimming left V 2 bases short and J 1 base short, with 10 bases between. Germline V gives CDR1 SGHNT, CDR2 YYREEE (reference sequence). The CDR3 is 15 residues long. The CDR3, as DNA: TGTGCCAGCAGCTTCGGGGGTGGATCCTACAATGAGCAGTTCTTC. Protein sequence: CASSFGGGSYNEQFF.

This clone was detected only a few times. The rearrangement uses TRBV5-1 and TRBJ2-5; 7 bases align to TRBD2. The V gene end was trimmed by 3 bases and the J gene end by 9 bases; junction bases not matched to a gene: 14. Germline CDR1 and CDR2: SGHRS and YFSETQ. The CDR3 is 15 residues long. The chain's CDR3 is CASSSGGAGVVAQYF. In DNA form, the CDR3 reads TGCGCCAGCAGCTCGGGAGGTGCGGGGGTAGTCGCCCAGTACTTC.

V usage is TRBV19 and J usage is TRBJ2-7; tentative D call: TRBD2 (6 bases). The V end lost 4 bases, the J end lost 0 bases, and 10 bases lay between the germline ends. The CDR3 spans 14 residues. CDR1 is LNHDA and CDR2 is SQIVND in the germline V gene (reference sequence). The CDR3 DNA is TGTGCCAGTAGTAGGGAGGAGAGCTCCTACGAGCAGTACTTC. It codes for CASSREESSYEQYF. Drawing the rest from reference TRBV19 and TRBJ2-7, the complete variable domain is DGGITQSPKYLFRKEGQNVTLSCEQNLNHDAMYWYRQDPGQGLRLIYYSQIVNDFQKGDIAEGYSVSREKKESFPLTVTSAQKNPTAFYLCASSREESSYEQYFGPGTRLTVT.

The chain joins TRBV4-3 to TRBJ2-1; 10 positions match TRBD2. CDR1 LGHNA and CDR2 YSLEER come from the germline V gene. This CDR3 region has 16 residues. Losses at the gene ends were 2 bases for V and 2 bases for J; bases not matched to a gene: 3. The CDR3 DNA reads TGCGCCAGCAGCCAAAGTCTAGCGGGAGCCTACAATGAGCAGTTCTTC. Its protein product is CASSQSLAGAYNEQFF.

The chain employs TRBV11-2 and TRBJ1-6, with TRBD1 matching over 9 bases. CDR3 length: 16 residues. V lost 1 base, J lost 9 bases, and 7 bases stayed unmatched. Germline V gives CDR1 SGHAT, CDR2 FQNNGV. CDR3 in DNA: TGTGCCAGCAGCTTAGGAGGGACAGGGACGGGTTCACCCCTCCACTTT. Amino acid sequence: CASSLGGTGTGSPLHF.

The V and J genes are TRBV19 and TRBJ2-2; D gene unclear. From germline, CDR1 is LNHDA and CDR2 SQIVND (reference sequence). There are 14 residues in the CDR3. The ends were cut back, 6 bases at V and 7 bases at J, with 15 bases in the middle. The CDR3 region is CASRSWSSGGELFF. CDR3 DNA sequence: TGTGCCAGTAGATCGTGGTCGTCCGGCGGGGAGCTGTTTTTT.

This clone has a count of ten or more. V gene TRBV9 combines with J gene TRBJ2-1; 7 nucleotides align to TRBD2. The length of the CDR3 is 15 residues. In germline, CDR1 is SGDLS, CDR2 YYNGEE. V lost 0 bases, J lost 7 bases, and 7 bases stayed unmatched. Here the CDR3 reads CASSVDPGAGNEQFF. The CDR3 nucleotides are TGTGCCAGCAGCGTAGACCCGGGAGCGGGAAATGAGCAGTTCTTC.

The rearrangement joins TRBV27 to TRBJ2-3; maybe TRBD2 (5 bases). The CDR3 covers 15 residues. Trimming took off 6 bases at V and 2 bases at J, with 15 bases between the two ends. The germline CDR1 and CDR2 sequences are MNHEY and SMNVEV (reference sequence). This CDR3 is CASRREQRDTDTQYF. The CDR3 DNA follows: TGTGCCAGCAGGCGCGAGCAGAGGGACACAGATACGCAGTATTTT.

The chain joins TRBV19 to TRBJ1-1; possible D gene TRBD1, 6 bases. The V gene's germline CDR1 is LNHDA and CDR2 SQIVND (reference sequence). This CDR3 contains 17 residues. Trimming took 10 bases from V and 1 from J, leaving 25 bases between them. The CDR3: CANTGKTPHTENTEAFF. The CDR3 region has the DNA TGTGCCAATACAGGGAAAACACCCCACACCGAGAACACTGAAGCTTTCTTT.